Below are 9 T cell receptor beta chains sequenced from a single sample in a study of regulatory T cells. General observations from the study: Hydrophobic residues at CDR3 positions 6 and 7 were enriched in conventional CD4+ T cells of CD3G-deficient patients.

Primers: 52 TRBV forward and 13 TRBJ reverse. Repertoires were generated with immunoSEQ multiplex PCR, while TCRdb's copy carries only in-frame clones and drops some. The data contain some 31,000 clones, 93% of them singletons. The antigens of these receptors remain unknown. What was sequenced was conventional CD4+ T cells sorted from blood. Receptors were obtained from a child aged 2 to 15 with CD3G deficiency.

The chain combines TRBV11-2 with TRBJ2-7, with D possibly being TRBD1 (5 bases). The CDR3 runs 13 residues. The germline gives CDR1 SGHAT, CDR2 FQNNGV. V gave up 5 bases and J gave up 7 bases, with 15 bases separating them. CDR3 DNA sequence: TGTGCCAGCAGCGTTTTGCAGGGTGGAGAGCAGTACTTC. This encodes CASSVLQGGEQYF.

The chain uses TRBV19 and TRBJ1-5; D gene ambiguous. The germline V and J ends were trimmed by 6 bases and 0 bases, with 9 bases remaining between them. Germline lookup yields CDR1 LNHDA and CDR2 SQIVND (reference sequence). This CDR3 contains 14 residues. CDR3 coding DNA: TGTGCCAGTAGCCCGCGCAGTAGCAATCAGCCCCAGCATTTT. It is translated as CASSPRSSNQPQHF.

The chain has TRBV6-1 and TRBJ1-4; perhaps TRBD1 as D (5 bases). The germline V and J ends were trimmed by 8 bases and 5 bases, with 18 bases remaining between them. This CDR3 has 15 amino acids. Per germline, CDR1 MNHNS and CDR2 SASEGT. DNA of the CDR3: TGTGCCAGCGGTTTAAGGGAACGGGGGAATGAAAAACTGTTTTTT. Protein sequence: CASGLRERGNEKLFF.

The chain employs TRBV6-4 and TRBJ2-3, with D uncertain. The CDR3 length is 13 residues. Between the trimmed V and J ends, which lost 7 bases and 2 bases, there was a span of 10 bases. Germline assignment: CDR1 MRHNA and CDR2 SNTAGT. The CDR3 region has the DNA TGTGCCAGCAACCGCAAGACCACAGATACGCAGTATTTT. The encoded protein is CASNRKTTDTQYF.

This chain connects TRBV11-2 to TRBJ2-2; TRBD1 aligns across 7 bases. V was clipped by 5 bases and J by 3 bases; unmatched bases: 9. This CDR3 comprises 16 residues. CDR1 is SGHAT, CDR2 FQNNGV, per germline. The CDR3 coding sequence is TGTGCCAGCAGCCCCCTGGACAGGAGTGACACCGGGGAGCTGTTTTTT. This encodes CASSPLDRSDTGELFF.

The chain uses TRBV28 and TRBJ1-1, with TRBD1 identical over 9 bases. Looked up from germline, CDR1 is MDHEN and CDR2 is SYDVKM. There are 17 residues in the CDR3. With 6 bases clipped from V and 4 bases from J, the junction kept 15 bases outside the gene matches. DNA of the CDR3: TGTGCCAGCAGACAGGGGGCGTTCGCTAGTTGGGGCACTGAAGCTTTCTTT. Translation: CASRQGAFASWGTEAFF. The whole variable domain, filled in from reference TRBV28 and TRBJ1-1, reads DVKVTQSSRYLVKRTGEKVFLECVQDMDHENMFWYRQDPGLGLRLIYFSYDVKMKEKGDIPEGYSVSREKKERFSLILESASTNQTSMYLCASRQGAFASWGTEAFFGQGTRLTVV.

The chain recombines TRBV7-9 with TRBJ2-2; the D gene is possibly TRBD1 (5 bases). V was shortened by 1 base and J by 5 bases, with 5 bases between the two germline ends. CDR1 is SEHNR, CDR2 FQNEAQ, per germline (reference sequence). The CDR3 length is 13 residues. Written as DNA, the CDR3 is TGTGCCAGCAGCTTAGAGGGGACCGGGGAGCTGTTTTTT. It is translated as CASSLEGTGELFF.

J is TRBJ2-7 and V is TRBV28; tentative D call: TRBD1 (6 bases). CDR1 is MDHEN and CDR2 is SYDVKM in the germline V gene. This CDR3 contains 14 residues. V was shortened by 3 bases and J by 2 bases, with 11 bases between the two germline ends. CDR3 loop: CASSFVRGPYEQYF. CDR3 bases: TGTGCCAGCAGTTTTGTCAGGGGCCCCTACGAGCAGTACTTC.

The chain is built from TRBV10-3 and TRBJ2-3; D not certain. In germline, CDR1 is ENHRY, CDR2 SYGVKD. CDR3 length equals 11 residues. The V end lost 5 bases, the J end lost 0 bases, and 0 bases lay between the germline ends. CDR3 region: CAISSTDTQYF. In DNA form, the CDR3 reads TGTGCCATCAGTAGCACAGATACGCAGTATTTT.